These T cell receptor beta chains were read from a single sample in a study of shared clonotypes between healthy human individuals. The assay was immunoSEQ multiplex PCR, and TCRdb's table has in-frame clones only and misses some. This table has around 2,000,000 clones, 85% to 95% appearing once. The sequenced sample was naive CD4+ T cells sorted from blood. The receptors were sampled from a man aged 18 to 29 in good health. The CDR3 runs from the conserved cysteine through the conserved F or W. A D gene is named only where the DNA matches it firmly. Only some rows state a clone size, as once, few, many or a class for expanded clones.

>NA|NA|TRBJ1-5|TRBV11-2
CASSLEEYQPQHF
TGTGCCAGCAGCTTAGAGGAGTATCAGCCCCAGCATTTT
>TRBD1|NA|TRBJ1-6|TRBV7-2
CASSLAGQGRSPLHF
TGTGCCAGCAGCTTAGCCGGACAGGGTAGATCACCCCTCCACTTT
>NA|NA|TRBJ2-5|TRBV5-4
CASSFRTGTQQETQYF
TGTGCCAGCAGCTTCAGGACCGGGACCCAACAAGAGACCCAGTACTTC
>TRBD1|NA|TRBJ2-7|TRBV6-5
CASSPYRGTYEQYF
TGTGCCAGCAGTCCCTACAGGGGGACCTACGAGCAGTACTTC
>NA|once|TRBJ2-7|TRBV10-1
CASSADRFGGEQYF
TGCGCCAGCAGTGCGGACAGATTCGGGGGGGAGCAGTACTTC
>NA|NA|TRBJ1-5|TRBV30
CAVCQAPGQPQHF
TGTGCTGTTTGTCAGGCTCCGGGTCAGCCCCAGCATTTT
>NA|NA|TRBJ2-5|TRBV6-6
CASRGAQETQYF
TGTGCCAGCAGGGGAGCCCAAGAGACCCAGTACTTC
>NA|NA|TRBJ1-3|TRBV18
CASSPNRAAGNTIYF
TGTGCCAGCTCACCTAACAGGGCGGCTGGAAACACCATATATTTT
>NA|NA|TRBJ1-5|TRBV7-2
CASSSPANNQPQHF
TGTGCCAGCAGCTCCCCGGCGAACAATCAGCCCCAGCATTTT
>TRBD2|NA|TRBJ2-6|TRBV6-1
CASRERGGSSGANVLTF
TGTGCCAGCAGAGAACGGGGAGGGAGCTCTGGGGCCAACGTCCTGACTTTC
>TRBD2|NA|TRBJ2-5|TRBV5-1
CASSLVGSGSVGETQYF
TGCGCCAGCAGCTTGGTGGGTAGCGGGAGTGTGGGAGAGACCCAGTACTTC
>TRBD1|NA|TRBJ2-1|TRBV28
CASSPGTDREQFF
TGTGCCAGCAGTCCCGGGACAGACCGAGAGCAGTTCTTC
>NA|NA|TRBJ1-1|TRBV7-8
CASSLVGVTEAFF
TGTGCCAGCAGCTTAGTAGGGGTTACTGAAGCTTTCTTT
>NA|NA|TRBJ2-3|TRBV27
CASRAPGQAQYF
TGTGCCAGCAGGGCCCCCGGGCAAGCGCAGTATTTT
>NA|NA|TRBJ1-2|TRBV28
CASKGSYGYTF
TGTGCCAGCAAGGGGTCCTATGGCTACACCTTC
>NA|NA|TRBJ1-2|TRBV5-1
CASSPTGDYGYTF
TGCGCCAGCAGCCCGACAGGAGACTATGGCTACACCTTC
>TRBD1|NA|TRBJ1-6|TRBV27
CASSLSGTVYNSPLHF
TGTGCCAGCAGTTTATCCGGGACAGTTTATAATTCACCCCTCCACTTT
>NA|NA|TRBJ1-1|TRBV30
CAWSVQLRTEAFF
TGTGCCTGGAGTGTGCAGTTGAGGACTGAAGCTTTCTTT
>TRBD1|once|TRBJ1-1|TRBV19
CASRIQGIMNTEAFF
TGTGCCAGTAGGATACAGGGGATTATGAACACTGAAGCTTTCTTT
>NA|NA|TRBJ1-6|TRBV6-1
CASSDWNSPLHF
TGTGCCAGCAGTGATTGGAATTCACCCCTCCACTTT
>NA|NA|TRBJ1-5|TRBV5-1
CASSLDGEQPQHF
TGCGCCAGCAGCCTCGACGGTGAGCAGCCCCAGCATTTT
>NA|once|TRBJ2-7|TRBV6-5
CASSYRGSEQYF
TGTGCCAGCAGTTACAGGGGGAGCGAGCAGTACTTC
>NA|NA|TRBJ2-3|TRBV4-2
CASSQADRSGTDTQYF
TGTGCCAGCAGCCAAGCGGACCGAAGCGGCACAGATACGCAGTATTTT
>NA|NA|TRBJ2-1|TRBV6-5
CASSYDRSRNEQFF
TGTGCCAGCAGTTATGACAGGTCCCGGAATGAGCAGTTCTTC
>NA|NA|TRBJ2-3|TRBV19
CASRVAGVDTQYF
TGTGCCAGTAGGGTGGCTGGGGTGGATACGCAGTATTTT
>TRBD2|NA|TRBJ2-3|TRBV7-2
CASSAPTSGIASGPDTQYF
TGTGCCAGCAGCGCTCCCACTAGCGGGATAGCCTCGGGGCCAGATACGCAGTATTTT
>NA|NA|TRBJ2-7|TRBV28
CASISSGNYEQYF
TGTGCCAGCATCTCTTCAGGAAACTACGAGCAGTACTTC
>NA|NA|TRBJ2-1|TRBV11-3
CASSFEGGGRYNEQFF
TGTGCCAGCAGCTTCGAGGGCGGGGGCCGATACAATGAGCAGTTCTTC
>TRBD2|NA|TRBJ2-1|TRBV2
CASRPGISGIEQFF
TGTGCCAGCAGGCCTGGGATTAGCGGGATTGAGCAGTTCTTC
>NA|NA|TRBJ1-4|TRBV6-5
CASRRSGATNEKLFF
TGTGCCAGCAGACGCTCGGGAGCAACTAATGAAAAACTGTTTTTT
>NA|NA|TRBJ1-2|TRBV19
CASSIQGLGYTF
TGTGCCAGTAGTATACAGGGGCTCGGCTACACCTTC
>NA|few|TRBJ1-2|TRBV30
CAWSVVIFYGYTF
TGTGCCTGGAGTGTAGTCATATTCTATGGCTACACCTTC
>TRBD2|NA|TRBJ2-7|TRBV7-2
CASSTSGRAYEQYF
TGTGCCAGCAGCACTAGCGGGAGGGCCTACGAGCAGTACTTC
>NA|NA|TRBJ1-5|TRBV4-1
CASSQDVASTRGQPQHF
TGCGCCAGCAGCCAAGATGTGGCCAGTACTCGCGGTCAGCCCCAGCATTTT
>NA|NA|TRBJ2-5|TRBV7-9
CASSLFAGAQETQYF
TGTGCCAGCAGCTTATTTGCGGGGGCTCAGGAGACCCAGTACTTC
>TRBD2|NA|TRBJ2-3|TRBV7-2
CASSLTSGASTDTQYF
TGTGCCAGCAGTTTAACTAGCGGGGCTAGCACAGATACGCAGTATTTT
>NA|NA|TRBJ1-6|TRBV11-1
CASSLDGSPLHF
TGTGCCAGCAGCTTAGATGGTTCACCCCTCCACTTT
>TRBD1|NA|TRBJ2-7|TRBV7-9
CASSSWDRVYEQYF
TGTGCCAGCAGCTCCTGGGACAGGGTATACGAGCAGTACTTC
>TRBD2|NA|TRBJ2-3|TRBV2
CASTEASGRARDTQYF
TGTGCCAGCACTGAAGCTAGCGGGAGGGCCAGAGATACGCAGTATTTT
>NA|once|TRBJ2-1|TRBV6-5
CASSYSVARLNEQFF
TGTGCCAGCAGTTACTCAGTTGCCAGGTTGAATGAGCAGTTCTTC
>NA|NA|TRBJ1-3|TRBV11-2
CASSNPSGPPGNTIYF
TGTGCCAGCAGCAACCCCTCAGGGCCCCCTGGAAACACCATATATTTT